The present T cell receptor beta chain was sequenced within a study of blood T cell repertoires in COVID-19. Study context: There were acute and convalescent COVID-19 samples, and they came from the United States, Italy and Spain. Sources were T cells, B-cell-depleted T cells, or PBMCs; the material itself was cDNA or gDNA.

Germline V gene lookup returns CDR1 SGDLS and CDR2 YYNGEE. V lost 4 bases to trimming and J lost 2 bases; unmatched junction nucleotides: 8. The CDR3 loop spans 15 amino acids. Enrollees, about 18 to 95 years old, lived in about two dozen US areas. This table comes from immunoSEQ multiplex PCR, and its TCRdb copy is limited to in-frame clones, with some not included. The repertoire holds about 290,000 clones, with roughly nine tenths as singletons. The chain couples TRBV9 to TRBJ1-2; 7 positions agree with TRBD1. Sequenced input: PBMCs or T cells enriched from blood (not recorded which). The TCR was taken from a woman in her forties who had recovered from COVID-19. CDR3 in amino acids: CASSRGRDRNYGYTF. CDR3 nucleotide sequence: TGTGCCAGCAGCAGAGGCCGGGACAGAAACTATGGCTACACCTTC.